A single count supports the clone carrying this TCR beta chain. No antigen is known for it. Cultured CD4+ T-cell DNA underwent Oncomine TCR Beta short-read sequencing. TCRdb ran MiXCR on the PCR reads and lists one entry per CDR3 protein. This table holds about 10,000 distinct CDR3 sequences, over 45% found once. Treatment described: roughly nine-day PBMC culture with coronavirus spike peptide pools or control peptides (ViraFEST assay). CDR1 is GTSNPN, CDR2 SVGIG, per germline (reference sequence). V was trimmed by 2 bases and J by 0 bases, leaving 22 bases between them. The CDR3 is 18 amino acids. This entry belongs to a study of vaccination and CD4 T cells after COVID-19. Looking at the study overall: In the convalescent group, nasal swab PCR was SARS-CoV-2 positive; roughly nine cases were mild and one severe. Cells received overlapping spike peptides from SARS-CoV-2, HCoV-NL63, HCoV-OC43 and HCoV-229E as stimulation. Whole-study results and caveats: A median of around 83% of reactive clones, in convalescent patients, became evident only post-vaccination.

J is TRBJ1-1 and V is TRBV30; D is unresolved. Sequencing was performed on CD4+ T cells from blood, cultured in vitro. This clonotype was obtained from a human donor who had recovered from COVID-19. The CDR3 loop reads CAWSPPVVGGLMNTEAFF. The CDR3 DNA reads TGTGCCTGGAGTCCCCCCGTCGTGGGCGGCCTCATGAACACTGAAGCTTTCTTT.